The source of this T cell receptor beta chain is a study of cytomegalovirus exposure and HLA in healthy donors. 60 Vbeta and 13 Jbeta primers were used in PCR. TCRdb's copy holds only in-frame clones and misses some; the assay was immunoSEQ multiplex PCR. Its table records about 140,000 clones. This TCR was recovered from a woman in her late teens or twenties in good health and CMV-seronegative. Sequenced: PBMCs.

CDR3 region: CASKEGGETQYF. The CDR3 bases are TGTGCCAGTAAGGAGGGGGGGGAGACCCAGTACTTC. V is TRBV19 and J is TRBJ2-5; the D gene is possibly TRBD2 (7 bases). The CDR3 covers 12 residues. In germline, CDR1 is LNHDA, CDR2 SQIVND (reference sequence). V lost 7 bases and J 5 bases, leaving 11 bases between the germline ends.